Below, 20 T cell receptor beta chains from the same sample are listed, as sequenced in a study of identical twins. One entry per CDR3 protein, called by TCRdb with MiXCR from the 5' RACE reads. Of 690,000 or so distinct CDR3 sequences in the sample, around 6% were seen once. The specimen sequenced was naive T cells sorted from blood. These receptors came from a young man in good health.

At least ten counts were recorded for this clonotype. The J gene is TRBJ2-1, the V gene TRBV4-3; 9 nucleotides line up with TRBD2. With V trimmed by 2 bases and J by 4 bases, 6 bases remained unmatched. Germline-derived CDR1 and CDR2 are LGHNA and YSLEER. This CDR3 is 16 amino acids long. The CDR3: CASSQQWAGGYNEQFF. The CDR3 bases are TGCGCCAGCAGCCAACAGTGGGCGGGAGGGTACAATGAGCAGTTCTTC.

This clonotype was counted many times. The chain uses TRBV7-2 and TRBJ2-7; 7 nucleotides line up with TRBD2. Trimming removed 5 bases from V and 4 bases from J; junction bases left unmatched: 14. Germline V gene lookup returns CDR1 SGHTA and CDR2 FQGNSA. CDR3 size: 16 residues. DNA for the CDR3: TGTGCCAGCAGCCCTCTTCGACCGACTAGCCCGTACGAGCAGTACTTC. It is translated as CASSPLRPTSPYEQYF.

This clonotype occurred many times. The J gene is TRBJ1-1, the V gene TRBV5-1; no definite D call. The germline V gene encodes CDR1 SGHRS and CDR2 YFSETQ. The ends were cut back, 0 bases at V and 4 bases at J, with 10 bases in the middle. This CDR3 has 14 residues. The CDR3 here is CASSLAGASTEAFF. CDR3 DNA sequence: TGCGCCAGCAGCTTGGCGGGTGCTAGCACTGAAGCTTTCTTT.

As regards this clonotype: Possible read error: a much larger clone is one base away. V and J are TRBV5-6 and TRBJ2-1; weak D call: TRBD2 (5 bases). The CDR3 runs 14 residues. The germline gives CDR1 SGHDT, CDR2 YYEEEE. The CDR3 region has the DNA TGTGCCAGCAGCCCGGACTGGTCCTACAGTGAGCAGTTCTTC. This codes for CASSPDWSYSEQFF.

This clonotype occurred many times. This rearrangement joins TRBV12-3 or TRBV12-4 to TRBJ2-2, with D possibly being TRBD1 (6 bases). This CDR3 spans 13 amino acids. V lost 5 bases and J 9 bases, leaving 13 bases between the germline ends. The CDR3, as DNA: TGTGCCAGCAGTATCACAGGGTCCTGGGAGCTGTTTTTT. Amino acids: CASSITGSWELFF.

This clonotype was detected only a few times. The chain has TRBV7-3 and TRBJ2-5; tentatively, D is TRBD1 (7 bases). Looked up from germline, CDR1 is SGHTA and CDR2 is FQGTGA. CDR3 length: 13 residues. The V end lost 5 bases, the J end lost 7 bases, and 14 bases lay between the germline ends. CDR3 in amino acids: CASSQGGGWTQYF. CDR3 bases: TGTGCCAGCAGCCAGGGGGGAGGATGGACCCAGTACTTC.

This clonotype was counted a few times. The chain is built from TRBV6-5 and TRBJ2-1; D gene ambiguous. Trimming took off 8 bases at V and 3 bases at J, with 8 bases between the two ends. The CDR3 totals 12 residues. Germline values: CDR1 MNHEY, CDR2 SVGAGI. The CDR3 DNA reads as TGTGCCAGCGGGATCGACTACAATGAGCAGTTCTTC. This translates into CASGIDYNEQFF.

This clonotype showed up just a few times. This chain's CDR3 is CASSKTRQGEPYNEQFF. CDR3 in DNA: TGCGCCAGCAGCAAAACCCGACAGGGGGAACCCTACAATGAGCAGTTCTTC. The chain has TRBV5-1 and TRBJ2-1; 9 positions agree with TRBD1. The CDR3 length is 17 residues. Germline CDR1 and CDR2: SGHRS and YFSETQ. V lost 4 bases, J lost 2 bases, and 10 bases stayed unmatched.

This clonotype was observed a few times. V and J are TRBV27 and TRBJ2-2; 7 bases are a match to TRBD2. J lost 6 bases, V lost 6 bases, and 10 bases had no gene match. Germline V gives CDR1 MNHEY, CDR2 SMNVEV (reference sequence). The CDR3 length is 15 residues. CDR3 loop: CASSPRGRDPGELFF. Written as DNA, the CDR3 is TGTGCCAGCAGCCCCCGGGGGAGGGACCCCGGGGAGCTGTTTTTT.

This clonotype was found a few times. CDR3 region: CASSSDNTDTQYF. CDR3 DNA sequence: TGCGCCAGCAGCTCGGACAACACAGATACGCAGTATTTT. The genes are TRBV5-1 and TRBJ2-3; possibly TRBD1 for D (5 bases). In germline, CDR1 is SGHRS, CDR2 YFSETQ. This CDR3 comprises 13 residues. V lost 3 bases, J lost 2 bases, and 7 bases lay in between.

Many counts were recorded for this clonotype. The chain joins TRBV25-1 to TRBJ2-1, with D uncertain. This CDR3 contains 13 residues. From germline, CDR1 is MGHDK and CDR2 SYGVNS. V lost 4 bases to trimming and J lost 4 bases, with 8 bases between them. This CDR3 is CASSGSVYNEQFF. The CDR3 coding sequence is TGTGCCAGCAGTGGTTCGGTTTACAATGAGCAGTTCTTC.

This clonotype was detected ten times or more. The chain has TRBV29-1 and TRBJ2-1, with 8 positions matching TRBD2. The CDR3 consists of 15 residues. The germline gives CDR1 SQVTM, CDR2 ANQGSEA. After removal of 0 bases from V and 6 bases from J, the junction contained 7 bases not matched to a gene. The CDR3 DNA sequence: TGCAGCGTTGAAGATCCAGCGGGAGAGGGCAATGAGCAGTTCTTC. Amino acids: CSVEDPAGEGNEQFF.

This clonotype was found many times. V and J are TRBV7-3 and TRBJ2-5, with 8 positions matching TRBD2. The CDR3 runs to 17 residues. The V gene's germline CDR1 is SGHTA and CDR2 FQGTGA. V lost 5 bases and J lost 2; bases outside the gene matches: 13. CDR3 bases: TGTGCCAGCAGCCCCGGGGTAGCGGGAATCTTACAAGAGACCCAGTACTTC. Translating it yields CASSPGVAGILQETQYF.

The chain couples TRBV7-9 to TRBJ1-2, with a possible D match to TRBD1 (6 bases). V lost 4 bases and J lost 0, with 9 bases in between. CDR1 and CDR2 from the germline V gene are SEHNR and FQNEAQ (reference sequence). The CDR3 runs to 14 residues. Written as DNA, the CDR3 is TGTGCCAGCAGCTCCGGACAGACTAACTATGGCTACACCTTC. This encodes CASSSGQTNYGYTF.

This sequence joins TRBV4-1 and TRBJ2-7; tentatively, D is TRBD1 or TRBD2 (6 bases each). The CDR3 extends over 14 amino acids. V was pared by 0 bases and J by 3 bases, with 9 bases between. The germline V gene encodes CDR1 MGHRA and CDR2 YSYEKL. CDR3: CASSQEGGNYEQYV. The DNA of the CDR3 is TGCGCCAGCAGCCAAGAAGGGGGGAACTACGAGCAGTACGTC.

In this sample, this clonotype turned up a few times. This CDR3 reads CATSDVNTGTERLAFYYEQYV. CDR3 sequence (DNA): TGTGCCACCAGTGATGTCAACACCGGGACAGAAAGACTAGCTTTCTACTACGAGCAGTACGTC. The J gene is TRBJ2-7, the V gene TRBV24-1; D is possibly TRBD1 or TRBD2 (7 bases each). Germline V CDR1 and CDR2: KGHDR, SFDVKD. The CDR3 has 21 residues. Trimming removed 3 bases from V and 3 bases from J, with 32 bases in between.

This clonotype was counted at least ten times. The chain combines TRBV20-1 with TRBJ1-3, with 9 nucleotides matching TRBD1. The CDR3 is 14 amino acids. The V gene end was trimmed by 6 bases and the J gene end by 2 bases; junction bases not matched to a gene: 5. Germline loops: CDR1 DFQATT, CDR2 SNEGSKA (reference sequence). The CDR3 loop reads CSASQGATGNTIYF. Written as DNA, the CDR3 is TGCAGTGCATCACAGGGGGCGACTGGAAACACCATATATTTT.

This clonotype occurred many times. The V gene is TRBV5-1, the J gene TRBJ2-1; maybe TRBD2 (6 bases). With 4 bases removed from V and 1 base from J, the gap between germline ends came to 12 bases. The CDR3 contains 15 residues. Germline lookup yields CDR1 SGHRS and CDR2 YFSETQ. The CDR3 DNA follows: TGCGCCAGCAGCAACCGGGACTCGTCCTACAATGAGCAGTTCTTC. It translates to CASSNRDSSYNEQFF. The whole variable domain, filled in from reference TRBV5-1 and TRBJ2-1, reads KAGVTQTPRYLIKTRGQQVTLSCSPISGHRSVSWYQQTPGQGLQFLFEYFSETQRNKGNFPGRFSGRQFSNSRSEMNVSTLELGDSALYLCASSNRDSSYNEQFFGPGTRLTVL.

This clonotype has at least ten counts. The chain joins TRBV28 to TRBJ2-3; no clear D. The CDR3 runs 12 residues. V was cut by 7 bases and J by 6 bases, with 11 bases left in between. From germline, CDR1 is MDHEN and CDR2 SYDVKM. In DNA form, the CDR3 reads TGTGCCAGCATTTCGTTTGGTGATACGCAGTATTTT. Translated, it gives CASISFGDTQYF.

The chain combines TRBV3-1 with TRBJ1-1, with D uncertain. Germline assignment: CDR1 LGHDT and CDR2 YNNKEL (reference sequence). V was trimmed by 0 bases and J by 4 bases, leaving 15 bases between them. This CDR3 has 16 residues. This CDR3 is CASSQDVQGEGTEAFF. Written as DNA, the CDR3 is TGTGCCAGCAGCCAAGATGTCCAAGGAGAAGGCACTGAAGCTTTCTTT.